This T cell receptor beta chain was identified in a study of blood T cell repertoires in COVID-19. In germline, CDR1 is LNHDA, CDR2 SQIVND (reference sequence). The V segment lost 3 bases and the J segment 0 bases; nucleotides outside the gene matches: 4. CDR3 length: 16 amino acids. Cohort 3 donors were reported recovered after two negative PCRs, clearance, or symptom resolution. Libraries were prepared by immunoSEQ multiplex PCR; TCRdb keeps only in-frame clonotypes and omits some of them. The table lists roughly 330,000 clones, more than 75% of them singletons. This sequence joins TRBV19 and TRBJ2-7; the match to TRBD1 covers 11 bases. The sample consisted of PBMCs or T cells enriched from blood (not recorded which). This TCR was recovered from a woman aged 30 to 39 who had recovered from COVID-19. The CDR3 here is CASSIPGQGDSYEQYF. CDR3 DNA: TGTGCCAGTAGTATTCCGGGACAGGGGGACTCCTACGAGCAGTACTTC.